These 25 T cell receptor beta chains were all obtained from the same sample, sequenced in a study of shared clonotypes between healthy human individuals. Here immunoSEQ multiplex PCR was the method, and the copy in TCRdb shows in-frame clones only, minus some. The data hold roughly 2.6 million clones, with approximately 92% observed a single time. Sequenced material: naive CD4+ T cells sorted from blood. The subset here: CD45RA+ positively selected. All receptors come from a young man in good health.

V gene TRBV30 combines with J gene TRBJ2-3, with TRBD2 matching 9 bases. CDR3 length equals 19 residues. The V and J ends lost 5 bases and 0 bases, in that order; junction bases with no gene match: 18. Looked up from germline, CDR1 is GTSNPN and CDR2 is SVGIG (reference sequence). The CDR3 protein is CAWGAGTSLTVGSTDTQYF. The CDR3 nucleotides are TGTGCCTGGGGCGCTGGGACTAGCCTTACCGTGGGCAGCACAGATACGCAGTATTTT.

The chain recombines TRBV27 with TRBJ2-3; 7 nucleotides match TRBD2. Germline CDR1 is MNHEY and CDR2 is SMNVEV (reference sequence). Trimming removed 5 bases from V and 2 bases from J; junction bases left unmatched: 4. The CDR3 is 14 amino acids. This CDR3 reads CASSGGDSTDTQYF. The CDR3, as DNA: TGTGCCAGCAGTGGGGGGGATTCCACAGATACGCAGTATTTT.

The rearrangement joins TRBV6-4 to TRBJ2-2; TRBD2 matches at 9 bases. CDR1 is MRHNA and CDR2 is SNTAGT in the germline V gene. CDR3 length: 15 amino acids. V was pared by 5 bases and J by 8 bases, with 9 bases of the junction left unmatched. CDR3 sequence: CASSPEAGGPGELFF. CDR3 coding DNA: TGTGCCAGCAGTCCCGAAGCGGGGGGTCCTGGGGAGCTGTTTTTT.

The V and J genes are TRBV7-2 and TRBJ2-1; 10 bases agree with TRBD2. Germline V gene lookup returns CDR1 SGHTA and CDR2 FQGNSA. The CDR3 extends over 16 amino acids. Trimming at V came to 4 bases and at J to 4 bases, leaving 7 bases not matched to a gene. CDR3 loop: CASSSGGAGGYNEQFF. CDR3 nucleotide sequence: TGTGCCAGCAGCTCCGGGGGAGCGGGGGGGTACAATGAGCAGTTCTTC.

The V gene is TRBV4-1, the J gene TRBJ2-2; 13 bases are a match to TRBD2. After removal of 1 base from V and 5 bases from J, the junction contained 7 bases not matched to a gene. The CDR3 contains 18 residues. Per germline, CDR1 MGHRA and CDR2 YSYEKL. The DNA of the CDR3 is TGCGCCAGCAGCCAAGGGGGACTAGCGGGGTTCCGAACCGGGGAGCTGTTTTTT. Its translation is CASSQGGLAGFRTGELFF.

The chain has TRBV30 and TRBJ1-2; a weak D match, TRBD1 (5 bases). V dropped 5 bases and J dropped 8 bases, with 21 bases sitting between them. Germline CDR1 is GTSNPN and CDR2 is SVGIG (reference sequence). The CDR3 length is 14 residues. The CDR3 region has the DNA TGTGCCTGGGGAGGTTCTGACAGCTCTGGGGGCTACACCTTC. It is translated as CAWGGSDSSGGYTF.

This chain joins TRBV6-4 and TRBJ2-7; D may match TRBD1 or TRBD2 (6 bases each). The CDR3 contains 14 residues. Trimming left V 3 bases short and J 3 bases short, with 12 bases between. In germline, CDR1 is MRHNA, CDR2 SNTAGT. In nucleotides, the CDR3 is TGTGCCAGCAGTGAACAGGGAGGATACTACGAGCAGTACTTC. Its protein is CASSEQGGYYEQYF.

The CDR3 is CASSYSASYEQYF. The CDR3 bases are TGTGCCAGCAGTTACTCGGCCTCCTACGAGCAGTACTTC. The V call is TRBV6-6, the J call TRBJ2-7; unclear D gene. CDR3 length: 13 amino acids. Trimming cost V 0 bases and J 0 bases, with 3 bases left between them. Germline CDR1 and CDR2: MNHNY and SVGAGI (reference sequence).

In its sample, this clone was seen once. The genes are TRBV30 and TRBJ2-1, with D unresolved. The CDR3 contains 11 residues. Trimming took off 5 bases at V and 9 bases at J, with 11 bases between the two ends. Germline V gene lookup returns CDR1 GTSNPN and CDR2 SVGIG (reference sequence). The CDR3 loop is CAWVKGREQFF. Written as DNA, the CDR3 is TGTGCCTGGGTAAAGGGCCGTGAGCAGTTCTTC.

For the CDR3, the DNA is TGTGCCAGCAGGCTCGACAGGGCCAATCAGCCCCAGCATTTT. Its protein is CASRLDRANQPQHF. The genes are TRBV7-2 and TRBJ1-5, with 7 nucleotides matching TRBD1. CDR1 SGHTA and CDR2 FQGNSA come from the germline V gene. CDR3 size: 14 residues. The ends lost 6 bases at V and 3 bases at J; junction bases unmatched: 5.

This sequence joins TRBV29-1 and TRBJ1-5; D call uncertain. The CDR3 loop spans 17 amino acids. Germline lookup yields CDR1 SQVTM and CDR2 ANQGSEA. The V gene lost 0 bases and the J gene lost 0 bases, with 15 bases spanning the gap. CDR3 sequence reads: CSVEDRRPYYSNQPQHF. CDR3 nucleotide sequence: TGCAGCGTTGAAGATAGGCGACCATACTATAGCAATCAGCCCCAGCATTTT. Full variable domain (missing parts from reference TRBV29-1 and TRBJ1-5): SAVISQKPSRDICQRGTSLTIQCQVDSQVTMMFWYRQQPGQSLTLIATANQGSEATYESGFVIDKFPISRPNLTFSTLTVSNMSPEDSSIYLCSVEDRRPYYSNQPQHFGDGTRLSIL.

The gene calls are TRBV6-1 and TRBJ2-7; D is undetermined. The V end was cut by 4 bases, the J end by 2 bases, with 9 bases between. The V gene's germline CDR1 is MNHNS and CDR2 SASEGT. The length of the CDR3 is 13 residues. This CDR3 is CASSGGRTYEQYF. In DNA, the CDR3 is TGTGCCAGCAGTGGGGGTAGGACCTACGAGCAGTACTTC.

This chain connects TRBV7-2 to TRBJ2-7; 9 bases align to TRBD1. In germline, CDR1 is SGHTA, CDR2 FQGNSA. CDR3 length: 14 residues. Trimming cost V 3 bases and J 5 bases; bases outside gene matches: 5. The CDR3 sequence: CASSFRDRVNEQYF. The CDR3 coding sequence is TGTGCCAGCAGCTTCCGGGACAGGGTGAACGAGCAGTACTTC.

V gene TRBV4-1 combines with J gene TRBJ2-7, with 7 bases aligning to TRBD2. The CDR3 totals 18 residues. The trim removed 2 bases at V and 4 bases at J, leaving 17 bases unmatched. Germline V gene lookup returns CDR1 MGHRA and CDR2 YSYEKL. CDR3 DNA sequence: TGCGCCAGCAGCCAACTTACTAGCGCCAAAGTGGGGGGTTACGAGCAGTACTTC. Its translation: CASSQLTSAKVGGYEQYF.

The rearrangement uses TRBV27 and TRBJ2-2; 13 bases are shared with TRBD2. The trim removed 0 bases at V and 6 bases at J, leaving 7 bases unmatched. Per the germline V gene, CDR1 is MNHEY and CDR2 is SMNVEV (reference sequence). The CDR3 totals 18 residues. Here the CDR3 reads CASSLSRGTSGVAGELFF. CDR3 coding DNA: TGTGCCAGCAGTTTATCTCGGGGGACTAGCGGGGTCGCCGGGGAGCTGTTTTTT.

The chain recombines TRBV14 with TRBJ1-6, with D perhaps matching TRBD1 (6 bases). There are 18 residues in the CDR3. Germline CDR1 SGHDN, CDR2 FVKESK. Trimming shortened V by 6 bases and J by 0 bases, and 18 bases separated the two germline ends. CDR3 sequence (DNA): TGTGCCAGCAGTCACGACGGGGGCCAGAGCTCCTATAATTCACCCCTCCACTTT. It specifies CASSHDGGQSSYNSPLHF. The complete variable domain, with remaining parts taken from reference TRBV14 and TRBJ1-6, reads EAGVTQFPSHSVIEKGQTVTLRCDPISGHDNLYWYRRVMGKEIKFLLHFVKESKQDESGMPNNRFLAERTGGTYSTLKVQPAELEDSGVYFCASSHDGGQSSYNSPLHFGNGTRLTVT.

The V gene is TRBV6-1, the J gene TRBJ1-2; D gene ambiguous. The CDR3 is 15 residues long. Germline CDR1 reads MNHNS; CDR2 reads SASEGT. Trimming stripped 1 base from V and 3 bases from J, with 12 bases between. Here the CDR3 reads CASSEGRLVDYGYTF. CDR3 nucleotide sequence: TGTGCCAGCAGTGAAGGCAGGCTAGTTGACTATGGCTACACCTTC.

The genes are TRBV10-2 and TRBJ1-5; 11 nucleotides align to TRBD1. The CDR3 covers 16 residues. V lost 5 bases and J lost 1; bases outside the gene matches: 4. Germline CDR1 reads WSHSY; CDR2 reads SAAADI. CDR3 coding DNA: TGCGCCAGCAGTCCCGGACAGGGGGCCAGCAATCAGCCCCAGCATTTT. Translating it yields CASSPGQGASNQPQHF.

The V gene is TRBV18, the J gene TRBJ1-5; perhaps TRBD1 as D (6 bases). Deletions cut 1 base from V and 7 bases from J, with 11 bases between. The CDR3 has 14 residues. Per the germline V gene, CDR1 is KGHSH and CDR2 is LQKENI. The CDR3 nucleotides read TGTGCCAGCTCACCACAAGGGGGGACCCAGCCCCAGCATTTT. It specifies CASSPQGGTQPQHF.

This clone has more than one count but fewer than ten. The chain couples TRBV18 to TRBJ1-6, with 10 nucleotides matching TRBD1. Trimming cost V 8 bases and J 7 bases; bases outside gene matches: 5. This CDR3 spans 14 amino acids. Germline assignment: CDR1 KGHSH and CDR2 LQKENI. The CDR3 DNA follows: TGTGCCAGCGCCGGACAGGGGGAAAATTCACCCCTCCACTTT. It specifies CASAGQGENSPLHF. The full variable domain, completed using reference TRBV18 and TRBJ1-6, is NAGVMQNPRHLVRRRGQEARLRCSPMKGHSHVYWYRQLPEEGLKFMVYLQKENIIDESGMPKERFSAEFPKEGPSILRIQQVVRGDSAAYFCASAGQGENSPLHFGNGTRLTVT.

The CDR3 is CASRTTGNSPLHF. CDR3 in DNA: TGTGCCAGCAGGACGACAGGGAATTCACCCCTCCACTTT. The chain combines TRBV27 with TRBJ1-6; 7 nucleotides align to TRBD1. With 6 bases clipped from V and 7 bases from J, the junction kept 3 bases outside the gene matches. Germline V gives CDR1 MNHEY, CDR2 SMNVEV (reference sequence). CDR3 length: 13 residues.

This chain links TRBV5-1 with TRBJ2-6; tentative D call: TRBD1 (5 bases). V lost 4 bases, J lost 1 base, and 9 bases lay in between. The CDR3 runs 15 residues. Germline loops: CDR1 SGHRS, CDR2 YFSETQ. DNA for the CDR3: TGCGCCAGCAGCAAGCAGGGATCTGGGGCCAACGTCCTGACTTTC. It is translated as CASSKQGSGANVLTF.

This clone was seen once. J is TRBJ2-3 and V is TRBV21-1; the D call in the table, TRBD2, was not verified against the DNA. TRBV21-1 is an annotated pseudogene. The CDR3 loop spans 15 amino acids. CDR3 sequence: CASSRGRGLVDTQYF. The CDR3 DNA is TGTGCCAGCAGCAGGGGAAGAGGACTAGTGGATACGCAGTATTTT.

This CDR3 is CASSLNGQGPYEQYF. CDR3 in DNA: TGTGCCAGCAGCTTAAACGGACAGGGTCCTTACGAGCAGTACTTC. The V gene is TRBV7-2, the J gene TRBJ2-7, with 8 positions matching TRBD1. The germline gives CDR1 SGHTA, CDR2 FQGNSA. The CDR3 runs 15 residues. V shed 2 bases and J 4 bases; nucleotides not matched to a gene: 7.

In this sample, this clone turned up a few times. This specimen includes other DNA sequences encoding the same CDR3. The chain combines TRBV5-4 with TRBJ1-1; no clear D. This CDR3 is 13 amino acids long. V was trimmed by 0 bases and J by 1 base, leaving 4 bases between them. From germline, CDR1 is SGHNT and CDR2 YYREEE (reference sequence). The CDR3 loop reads CASSLDANTEAFF. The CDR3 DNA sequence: TGTGCCAGCAGCTTGGACGCGAACACTGAAGCTTTCTTT.